This T cell receptor beta chain was sequenced in a study of blood T cells in healthy people across ages. Study context: T cells yielded about one barcoded beta molecule per two cells through template switching. General observations from the study: The study could not conclusively compare naive and antigen-experienced cells, given its unsorted PBMCs.

Healthy Caucasian individuals from Russia aged roughly 6 to 100 were enrolled as donors. The authors ran a second PCR of 7 to 11 cycles using a sample-barcoded 5' primer and a J-beta primer mix. A template-switch adaptor that had 12 random nucleotides put a tag on each cDNA molecule. MiXCR was run by TCRdb on the 5' RACE reads, yielding one entry per CDR3 protein. The data hold 1.4 million or so distinct CDR3 sequences, with 40% to 45% observed a single time. This clonotype has only a few counts. What it recognizes is unknown. Germline CDR1 is LGHNA and CDR2 is YNFKEQ. Trimming pared 2 bases from V and 4 bases from J, leaving 10 bases between. The CDR3 is 14 residues long.

Sequencing was performed on blood. The chain uses TRBV4-2 and TRBJ2-3; maybe TRBD2 (6 bases). The TCR originated in a woman in her late teens or twenties in good health. As DNA, the CDR3 is TGTGCCAGCAGCCAAACACTAGCTGCAGATACGCAGTATTTT. Protein: CASSQTLAADTQYF.